This T cell receptor beta chain was profiled in a study of T cells in Graves' hyperthyroidism and ophthalmopathy. Overall study results and limits: Most thyroid clonotypes expanded above 0.001 appeared in blood too.

On this clonotype: What it binds is unknown.

Using RNA transcripts as the source, TCR beta CDR3 regions were amplified. First-round RT-PCR of the TCR CDR3 relied on the HTBI primer set. TCRdb reanalysed the multiplex PCR reads using MiXCR and keeps one entry per CDR3 protein. The sample consists of around 300,000 distinct CDR3 sequences, 12% to 15% of them appearing once. The sequenced material came from blood. This TCR came from a middle-aged woman with Graves' ophthalmopathy.

The CDR3 spells CASSLAHRSDEQFF. The CDR3 DNA follows: TGTGCCAGCAGCTTAGCGCACAGATCGGATGAGCAGTTCTTC. The V and J genes are TRBV7-2 and TRBJ2-1; D remains ambiguous. Trimming shortened V by 0 bases and J by 8 bases, and 11 bases separated the two germline ends. Germline values: CDR1 SGHTA, CDR2 FQGNSA. The CDR3 is 14 amino acids. Full variable domain (missing parts from reference TRBV7-2 and TRBJ2-1): GAGVSQSPSNKVTEKGKDVELRCDPISGHTALYWYRQSLGQGLEFLIYFQGNSAPDKSGLPSDRFSAERTGGSVSTLTIQRTQQEDSAVYLCASSLAHRSDEQFFGPGTRLTVL.